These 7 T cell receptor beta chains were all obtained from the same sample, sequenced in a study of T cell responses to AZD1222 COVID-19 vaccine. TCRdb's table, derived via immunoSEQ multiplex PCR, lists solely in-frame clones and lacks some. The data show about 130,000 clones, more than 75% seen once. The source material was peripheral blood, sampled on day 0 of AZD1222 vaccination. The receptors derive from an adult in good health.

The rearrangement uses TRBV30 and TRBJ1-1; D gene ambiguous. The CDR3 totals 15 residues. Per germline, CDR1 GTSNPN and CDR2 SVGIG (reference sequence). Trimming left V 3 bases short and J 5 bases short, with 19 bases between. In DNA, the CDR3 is TGTGCCTGGAGGCGCGACACACCCCAACGGACTGAAGCTTTCTTT. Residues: CAWRRDTPQRTEAFF.

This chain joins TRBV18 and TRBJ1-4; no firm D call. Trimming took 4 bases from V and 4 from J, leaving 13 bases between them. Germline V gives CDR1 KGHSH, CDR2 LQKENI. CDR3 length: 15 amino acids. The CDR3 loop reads CASSRMEQINEKLFF. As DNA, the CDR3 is TGTGCCAGCTCACGCATGGAACAGATTAATGAAAAACTGTTTTTT.

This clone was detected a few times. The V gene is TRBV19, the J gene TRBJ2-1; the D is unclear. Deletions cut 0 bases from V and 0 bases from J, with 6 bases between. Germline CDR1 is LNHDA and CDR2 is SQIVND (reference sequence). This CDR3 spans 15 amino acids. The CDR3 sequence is CASSIDSSSYNEQFF. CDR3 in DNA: TGTGCCAGTAGTATAGACTCCAGCTCCTACAATGAGCAGTTCTTC. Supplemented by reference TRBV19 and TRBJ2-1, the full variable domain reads DGGITQSPKYLFRKEGQNVTLSCEQNLNHDAMYWYRQDPGQGLRLIYYSQIVNDFQKGDIAEGYSVSREKKESFPLTVTSAQKNPTAFYLCASSIDSSSYNEQFFGPGTRLTVL.

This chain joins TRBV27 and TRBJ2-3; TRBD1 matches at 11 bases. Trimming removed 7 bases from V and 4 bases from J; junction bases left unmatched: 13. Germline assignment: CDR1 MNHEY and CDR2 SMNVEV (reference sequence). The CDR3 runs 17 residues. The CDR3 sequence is CASTLKGQGALSDTQYF. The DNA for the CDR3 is TGTGCCAGCACCCTAAAAGGACAGGGGGCTCTGTCAGATACGCAGTATTTT.

CDR3 sequence: CASSSIPAGAGSPLHF. CDR3 in DNA: TGTGCCAGCAGTTCCATCCCGGCAGGGGCGGGTTCACCCCTCCACTTT. The V and J genes are TRBV6-6 and TRBJ1-6, with TRBD1 as a possible D gene (6 bases). V dropped 4 bases and J dropped 9 bases, with 19 bases sitting between them. The CDR3 runs to 16 residues. From germline, CDR1 is MNHNY and CDR2 SVGAGI (reference sequence).

The CDR3 reads CASSAGQGDGYTF. CDR3 nucleotides: TGTGCCAGCTCAGCGGGACAGGGGGATGGCTACACCTTC. This chain joins TRBV18 and TRBJ1-2; 11 bases agree with TRBD1. With V trimmed by 5 bases and J by 6 bases, 2 bases remained unmatched. CDR1 and CDR2 (germline): KGHSH, LQKENI. The CDR3 sequence is 13 residues long.

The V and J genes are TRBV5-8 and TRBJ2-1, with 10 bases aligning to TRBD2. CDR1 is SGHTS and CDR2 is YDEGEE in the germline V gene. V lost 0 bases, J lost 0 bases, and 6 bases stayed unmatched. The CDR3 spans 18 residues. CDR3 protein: CASSLVGLAGASYNEQFF. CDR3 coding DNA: TGTGCCAGCAGCTTGGTAGGGCTAGCGGGAGCCTCCTACAATGAGCAGTTCTTC.